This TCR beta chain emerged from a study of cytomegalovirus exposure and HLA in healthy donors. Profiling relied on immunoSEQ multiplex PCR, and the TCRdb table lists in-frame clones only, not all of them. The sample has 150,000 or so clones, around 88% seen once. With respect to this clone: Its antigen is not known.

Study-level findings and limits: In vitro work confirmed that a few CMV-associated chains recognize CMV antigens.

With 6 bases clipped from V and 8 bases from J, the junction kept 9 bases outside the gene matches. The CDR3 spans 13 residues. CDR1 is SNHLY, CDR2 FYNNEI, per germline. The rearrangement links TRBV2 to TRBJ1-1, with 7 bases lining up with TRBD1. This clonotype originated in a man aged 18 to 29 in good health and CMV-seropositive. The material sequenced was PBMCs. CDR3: CASSDTGAAEAFF. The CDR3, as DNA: TGTGCCAGCAGCGACACAGGGGCGGCAGAAGCTTTCTTT.